Listed here are 7 T cell receptor beta chains from one sample, sequenced in a study of cytomegalovirus exposure and HLA in healthy donors. The study ran its PCR with 60 Vbeta and 13 Jbeta primers. Repertoires were generated with immunoSEQ multiplex PCR, while TCRdb's copy carries only in-frame clones and drops some. The sample lists under 150,000 clones, 83% occurring once. Sequencing was carried out using PBMCs. The receptors here all came from a girl aged 2-10 years in good health and CMV-seronegative.

The chain carries TRBV10-3 and TRBJ1-2; TRBD1 aligns across 9 bases. J gave up 6 bases and V 5 bases, and 13 bases lay outside the gene matches. This CDR3 is built from 16 residues. Germline loops: CDR1 ENHRY, CDR2 SYGVKD. The CDR3 nucleotides read TGTGCCATCAGTTTAGGGCGATCGGGGACAGGGCATGGCTACACCTTC. Amino acids: CAISLGRSGTGHGYTF.

This clone was seen a handful of times. Germline and junction disagree at one end, which may indicate a read error. The V gene is TRBV7-2, the J gene TRBJ2-6; 10 bases map to TRBD1. CDR1 and CDR2 (germline): SGHTA, FQGNSA. This CDR3 region has 16 residues. Here the CDR3 reads CASSLVRGTGVNVLTF. CDR3 bases: TGTGCCAGCAGCTTAGTTAGGGGGACAGGGGTCAACGTCCTGACTTTC.

This clone has more than one count but fewer than ten. The chain links TRBV2 to TRBJ1-4, with 8 bases aligning to TRBD1. There are 14 residues in the CDR3. From germline, CDR1 is SNHLY and CDR2 FYNNEI. V lost 7 bases, J lost 4 bases, and 5 bases stayed unmatched. Here the CDR3 reads CASNRQGNNEKLFF. As DNA, the CDR3 is TGTGCCAGCAACAGACAGGGGAATAATGAAAAACTGTTTTTT. The whole variable domain, remainder taken from reference TRBV2 and TRBJ1-4, is EPEVTQTPSHQVTQMGQEVILRCVPISNHLYFYWYRQILGQKVEFLVSFYNNEISEKSEIFDDQFSVERPDGSNFTLKIRSTKLEDSAMYFCASNRQGNNEKLFFGSGTQLSVL.

The chain has TRBV25-1 and TRBJ2-3; TRBD2 agrees at 7 bases. The germline gives CDR1 MGHDK, CDR2 SYGVNS. V lost 1 base and J lost 0; bases outside the gene matches: 4. This CDR3 has 16 amino acids. This CDR3 reads CASSEWAGESTDTQYF. The CDR3 nucleotides are TGTGCCAGCAGTGAATGGGCGGGGGAGAGCACAGATACGCAGTATTTT.

This rearrangement joins TRBV7-6 to TRBJ2-7; 15 nucleotides line up with TRBD2. The CDR3 length is 17 residues. Germline V CDR1 and CDR2: SGHVS, FNYEAQ. V dropped 1 base and J dropped 2; count of bases not matched to a gene: 3. CDR3 sequence: CASSLGGLAGGPYEQYF. DNA of the CDR3: TGTGCCAGCAGCTTAGGGGGACTAGCGGGGGGTCCCTACGAGCAGTACTTC.

This clone was recorded only once. The V call is TRBV6-6, the J call TRBJ1-5, with unresolved D. CDR1 and CDR2 from the germline V gene are MNHNY and SVGAGI (reference sequence). The CDR3 runs to 16 residues. The V gene lost 6 bases and the J gene lost 2 bases, with 17 bases spanning the gap. In DNA, the CDR3 is TGTGCCAGCAGCTTACGAGAGGGAGAGGGCAATCAGCCCCAGCATTTT. It yields the protein CASSLREGEGNQPQHF.

V usage is TRBV4-1 and J usage is TRBJ2-3; 9 bases are a match to TRBD1. There are 18 residues in the CDR3. Germline values: CDR1 MGHRA, CDR2 YSYEKL. V dropped 0 bases and J dropped 3; count of bases not matched to a gene: 10. The CDR3 is CASSQDLGQGIGTDTQYF. The CDR3 DNA follows: TGCGCCAGCAGCCAAGATTTGGGACAGGGTATAGGAACAGATACGCAGTATTTT.